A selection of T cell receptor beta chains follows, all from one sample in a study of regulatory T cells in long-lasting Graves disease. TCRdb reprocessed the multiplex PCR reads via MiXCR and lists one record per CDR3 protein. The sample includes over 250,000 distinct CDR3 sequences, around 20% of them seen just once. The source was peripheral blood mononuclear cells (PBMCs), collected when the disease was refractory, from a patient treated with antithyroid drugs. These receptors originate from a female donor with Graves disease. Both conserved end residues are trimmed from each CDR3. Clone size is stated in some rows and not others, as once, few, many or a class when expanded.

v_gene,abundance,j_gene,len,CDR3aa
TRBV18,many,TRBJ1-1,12,ASSLATEQTEAF
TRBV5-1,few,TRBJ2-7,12,ASSARRFLYEQY
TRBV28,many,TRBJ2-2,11,ASSFIGVGELF
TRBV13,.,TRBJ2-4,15,ASSLALSGEGKNIQY
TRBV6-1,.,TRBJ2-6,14,ASRKGVLSGTNVLT
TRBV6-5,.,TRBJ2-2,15,ASSYSSNRVNTGELF
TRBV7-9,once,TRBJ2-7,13,ASSLATSQFHEQY
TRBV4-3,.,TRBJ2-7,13,ASSQADFDAYEQY
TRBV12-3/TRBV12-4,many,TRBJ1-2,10,ASSRQLYGYT
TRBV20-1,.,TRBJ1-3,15,SARENRWRDSGNTIY
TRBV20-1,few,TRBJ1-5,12,SAGRAVGWGPQH
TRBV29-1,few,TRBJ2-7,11,SVEGQGFYEQY
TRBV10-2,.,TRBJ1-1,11,ASSEQGGTEAF
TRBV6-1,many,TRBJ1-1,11,ASSRQGYTEAF
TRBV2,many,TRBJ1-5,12,ASSILDLNQPQH
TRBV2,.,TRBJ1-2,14,ASSEVGREGNYGYT
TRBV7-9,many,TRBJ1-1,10,ASSHDGTEAF
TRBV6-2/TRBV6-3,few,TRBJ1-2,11,ASSYDRFGGYT
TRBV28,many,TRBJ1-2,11,ASSFGGQYGYT
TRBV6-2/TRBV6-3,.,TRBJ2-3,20,ASSYTGPGLAGAQDHTDTQY
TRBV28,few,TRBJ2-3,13,ASSQFQGHTDTQY
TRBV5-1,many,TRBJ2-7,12,ASSLTPSSGEQY